Below are 9 T cell receptor delta chains sequenced from a single sample in a study of delta chain sequences of gamma delta T cells. TCRdb reanalysed the PCR reads via CATT. The sample consists of roughly 3,100 delta-chain clones, 60% to 70% of them appearing once. Sequences were obtained from a tumor sample. Source of these receptors: a human donor with breast cancer.

By share of the sample, this clone is large (0.1 to 1%). Other DNA sequences in the sample encode the same CDR3. The gene calls are TRDV2 and TRDJ1; D gene uncertain. Per the germline V gene, CDR1 is GEAIGNYY and CDR2 is EKD. The CDR3 contains 17 residues. The V end lost 3 bases, the J end lost 0 bases, and 19 bases lay between the germline ends. The CDR3 region is CACDSSTPRLNTDKLIF. The DNA for the CDR3 is TGTGCCTGTGACTCATCCACACCCCGCTTGAACACCGATAAACTCATCTTT.

With regard to this clone: The junction departs from germline at one end; a sequencing error may be responsible. The chain links TRDV2 to TRDJ1, with a weak D call TRDD3 (6 bases). The CDR3 is made up of 15 amino acids. Germline CDR1 GEAIGNYY, CDR2 EKD. CDR3 residues: CACVPWGEDNDKLFF. DNA of the CDR3: TGTGCTTGTGTCCCATGGGGGGAGGACAACGATAAACTATTCTTT.

With regard to this clone: TCRdb lists the protein of a much larger clone for this DNA, which differs at residue 4, so this is likely a read error; the protein given here is translated from the DNA itself. The chain carries TRDV2 and TRDJ1; no firm D call. The CDR3 totals 13 residues. The V gene lost 5 bases and the J gene lost 2 bases, with 11 bases spanning the gap. Germline CDR1 reads GEAIGNYY; CDR2 reads EKD. CDR3 sequence reads: CACGEITTDKLIF. The CDR3 coding sequence is TGTGCCTGTGGCGAGATAACAACCGATAAACTCATCTTT.

This clone was seen more than once but under ten times. The protein that TCRdb holds for this DNA derives from a much larger clone and differs from the translated DNA at residue 14, which likely indicates a read error; the protein shown here is translated from the DNA. The V gene is TRDV2, the J gene TRDJ1, with 12 bases lining up with TRDD3. CDR3 size: 16 residues. Germline CDR1 and CDR2: GEAIGNYY and EKD. The CDR3 DNA is TGTGCCTGTGACGAACTACTGGGGGATACCACCGATAAAATCATCTTT. Its protein is CACDELLGDTTDKIIF.

There are a few counts of this clone. TCRdb's protein, taken from a much larger clone, differs from this DNA's translation at residue 9, likely owing to a read error; the protein displayed comes from the DNA. Written as DNA, the CDR3 is TGTGCCTGTGACACGGGGGATACTACCGATAAACTCATCTTT. This translates into CACDTGDTTDKLIF. The chain joins TRDV2 to TRDJ1; 9 nucleotides match TRDD3. V lost 1 base, J lost 2 bases, and 1 base stayed unmatched. The CDR3 totals 14 residues. Germline V gene lookup returns CDR1 GEAIGNYY and CDR2 EKD.

In regard to this clone: An end of the junction does not agree with germline; a read error may underlie this. This chain joins TRDV1 and TRDJ2; the match to TRDD2 covers 9 bases. The CDR3 is 22 amino acids. CDR1 and CDR2 from the germline V gene are TSWWSYY and QGS. CDR3 sequence (DNA): TGTTCTCTTACGCCCGGGGAACCTTCCTACCGCGGATACATCTCTTTTACAGCACAACTCTTCTTT. Its protein is CSLTPGEPSYRGYISFTAQLFF.

There are a few counts of this clone. A much bigger clone sits one base away, suggesting this may be a read error. The sample has other DNA sequences that encode this CDR3 too. This sequence joins TRDV2 and TRDJ1; D possibly corresponds to TRDD3 (6 bases). This CDR3 has 19 amino acids. CDR1 GEAIGNYY and CDR2 EKD come from the germline V gene. CDR3 coding DNA: TGTGCCTGCGACACCCGCTTCCCACAGGGTTCCTGGGGAACCGATAAACTCATCTTT. Protein product: CACDTRFPQGSWGTDKLIF.

The CDR3 DNA follows: TGTGCCTGTGACGATTACACTTGGGATATAGGGAAACTCATCTTT. The encoded protein is CACDDYTWDIGKLIF. V is TRDV2 and J is TRDJ1; maybe TRDD3 (6 bases). V dropped 3 bases and J dropped 8 bases, with 21 bases sitting between them. The CDR3 length is 15 residues. Germline V gene sequence: CDR1 GEAIGNYY, CDR2 EKD.

A remark on this clone: A read error likely explains why the TCRdb protein, taken from a much larger clone, differs from this DNA's translation at residue 11; the protein shown is translated from the DNA. The genes are TRDV2 and TRDJ1, with a weak D call TRDD3 (6 bases). The CDR3 has 16 residues. Germline assignment: CDR1 GEAIGNYY and CDR2 EKD. The germline V and J ends were trimmed by 3 bases and 3 bases, with 19 bases remaining between them. DNA for the CDR3: TGTGCCTGTGACCCACTCGGGGGGACAGACCCCGATAAACTCATCTTT. This encodes CACDPLGGTDPDKLIF.